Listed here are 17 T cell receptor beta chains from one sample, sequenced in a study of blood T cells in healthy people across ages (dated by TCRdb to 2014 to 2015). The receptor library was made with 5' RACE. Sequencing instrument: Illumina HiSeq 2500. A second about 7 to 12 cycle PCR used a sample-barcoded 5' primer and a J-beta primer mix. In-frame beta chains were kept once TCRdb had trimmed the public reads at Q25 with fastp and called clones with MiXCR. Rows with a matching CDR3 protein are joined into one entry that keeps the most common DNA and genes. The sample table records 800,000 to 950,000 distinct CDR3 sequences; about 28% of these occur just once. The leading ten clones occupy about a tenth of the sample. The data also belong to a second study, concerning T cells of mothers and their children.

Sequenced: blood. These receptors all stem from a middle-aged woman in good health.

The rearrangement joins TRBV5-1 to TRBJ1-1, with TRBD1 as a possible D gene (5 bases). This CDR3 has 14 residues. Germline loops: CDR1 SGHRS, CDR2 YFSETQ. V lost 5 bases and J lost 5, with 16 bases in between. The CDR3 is CASRTSGRDTEAFF. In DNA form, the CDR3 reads TGCGCCAGCAGGACCTCCGGCAGGGATACTGAAGCTTTCTTT.

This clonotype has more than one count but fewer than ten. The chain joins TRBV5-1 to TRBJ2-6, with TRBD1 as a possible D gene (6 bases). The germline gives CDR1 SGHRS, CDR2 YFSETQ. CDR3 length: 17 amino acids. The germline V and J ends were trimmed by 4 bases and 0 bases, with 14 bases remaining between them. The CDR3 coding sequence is TGCGCCAGCAGCCTGGTTTTAGGGGGCTCTGGGGCCAACGTCCTGACTTTC. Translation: CASSLVLGGSGANVLTF.

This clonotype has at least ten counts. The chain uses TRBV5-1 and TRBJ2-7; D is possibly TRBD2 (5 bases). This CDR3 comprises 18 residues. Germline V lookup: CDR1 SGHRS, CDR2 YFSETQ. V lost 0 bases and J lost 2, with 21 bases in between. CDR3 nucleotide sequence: TGCGCCAGCAGCTTGGGGAACCTCCGGGGAATAAACACCTACGAGCAGTACTTC. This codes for CASSLGNLRGINTYEQYF.

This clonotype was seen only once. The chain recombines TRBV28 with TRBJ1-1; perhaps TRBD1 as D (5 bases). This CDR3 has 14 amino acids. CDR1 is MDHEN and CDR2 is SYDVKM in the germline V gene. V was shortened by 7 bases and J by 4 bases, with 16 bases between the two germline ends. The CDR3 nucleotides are TGTGCCAGCAACCTCGGAGGGACTAGCACTGAAGCTTTCTTT. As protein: CASNLGGTSTEAFF.

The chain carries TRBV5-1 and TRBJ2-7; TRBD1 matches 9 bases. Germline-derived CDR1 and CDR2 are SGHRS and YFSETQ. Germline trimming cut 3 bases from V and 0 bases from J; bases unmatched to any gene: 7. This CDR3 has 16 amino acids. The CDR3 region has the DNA TGCGCCAGCAGCTCGACCCGACAGGGGGGCTCCTACGAGCAGTACTTC. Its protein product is CASSSTRQGGSYEQYF.

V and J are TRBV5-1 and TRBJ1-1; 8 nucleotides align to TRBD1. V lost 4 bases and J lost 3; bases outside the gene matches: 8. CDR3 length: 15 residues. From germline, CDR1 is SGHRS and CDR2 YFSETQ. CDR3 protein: CASSPGQGTYTEAFF. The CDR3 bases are TGCGCCAGCAGCCCAGGACAGGGTACGTACACTGAAGCTTTCTTT.

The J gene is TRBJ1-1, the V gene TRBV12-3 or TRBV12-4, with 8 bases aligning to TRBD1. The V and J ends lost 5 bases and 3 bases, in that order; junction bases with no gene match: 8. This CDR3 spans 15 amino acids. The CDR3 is CASSKQGAWDTEAFF. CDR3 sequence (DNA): TGTGCCAGCAGTAAGCAGGGGGCTTGGGACACTGAAGCTTTCTTT.

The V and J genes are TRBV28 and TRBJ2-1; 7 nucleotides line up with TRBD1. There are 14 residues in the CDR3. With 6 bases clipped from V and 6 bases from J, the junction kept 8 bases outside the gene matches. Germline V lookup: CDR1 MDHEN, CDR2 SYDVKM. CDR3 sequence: CASRGQRAINEQFF. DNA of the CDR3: TGTGCCAGCAGGGGACAGAGGGCCATCAATGAGCAGTTCTTC.

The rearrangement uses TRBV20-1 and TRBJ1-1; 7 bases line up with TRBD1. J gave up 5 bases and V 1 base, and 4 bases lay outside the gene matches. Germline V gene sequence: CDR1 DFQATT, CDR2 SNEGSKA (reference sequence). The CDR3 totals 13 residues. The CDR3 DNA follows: TGCAGTGCTAGAGGACTCAGGGGGACTGAAGCTTTCTTT. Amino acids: CSARGLRGTEAFF.

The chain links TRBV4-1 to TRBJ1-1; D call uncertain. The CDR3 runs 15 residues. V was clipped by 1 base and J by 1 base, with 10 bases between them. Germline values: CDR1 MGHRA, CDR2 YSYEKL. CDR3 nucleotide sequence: TGCGCCAGCAGCCAAGCGTCACCTCCGAACACTGAAGCTTTCTTT. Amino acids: CASSQASPPNTEAFF.

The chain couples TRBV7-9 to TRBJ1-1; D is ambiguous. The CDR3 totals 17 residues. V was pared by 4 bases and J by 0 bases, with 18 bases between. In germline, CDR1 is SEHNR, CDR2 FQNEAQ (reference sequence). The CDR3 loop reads CASSSSLKAPMNTEAFF. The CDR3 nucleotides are TGTGCCAGCAGCTCTTCGCTGAAAGCCCCTATGAACACTGAAGCTTTCTTT.

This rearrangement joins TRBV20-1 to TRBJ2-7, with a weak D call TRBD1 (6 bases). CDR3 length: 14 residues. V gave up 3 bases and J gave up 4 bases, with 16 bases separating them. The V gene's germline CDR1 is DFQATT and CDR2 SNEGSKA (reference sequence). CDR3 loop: CSASTQGLGYEQYF. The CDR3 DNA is TGCAGTGCTAGTACACAGGGTCTCGGATACGAGCAGTACTTC.

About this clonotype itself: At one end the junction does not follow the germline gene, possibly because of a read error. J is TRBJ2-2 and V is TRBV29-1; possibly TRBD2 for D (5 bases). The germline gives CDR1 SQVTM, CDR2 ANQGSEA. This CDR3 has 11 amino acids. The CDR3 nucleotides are TGCAGCGTTAGGGTCACCGGGAAGCTGTTTTTT. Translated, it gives CSVRVTGKLFF.

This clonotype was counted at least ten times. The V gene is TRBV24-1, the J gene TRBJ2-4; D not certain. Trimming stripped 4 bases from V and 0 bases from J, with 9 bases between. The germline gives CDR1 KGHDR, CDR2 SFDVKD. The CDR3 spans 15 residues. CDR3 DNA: TGTGCCACCAGTGACAGTACCGTAGCCAAAAACATTCAGTACTTC. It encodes CATSDSTVAKNIQYF.

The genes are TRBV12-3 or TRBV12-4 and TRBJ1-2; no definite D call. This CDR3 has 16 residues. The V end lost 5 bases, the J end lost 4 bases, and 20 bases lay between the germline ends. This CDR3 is CASSISMTPPGYGYTF. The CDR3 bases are TGTGCCAGCAGTATCTCCATGACCCCACCCGGCTATGGCTACACCTTC.

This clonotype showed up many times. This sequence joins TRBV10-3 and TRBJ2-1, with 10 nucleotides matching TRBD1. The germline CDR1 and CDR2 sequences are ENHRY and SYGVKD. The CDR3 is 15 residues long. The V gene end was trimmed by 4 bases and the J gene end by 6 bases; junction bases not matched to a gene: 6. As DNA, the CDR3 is TGTGCCATCAGTGGTCCGGGACAGGGGTTCAATGAGCAGTTCTTC. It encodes CAISGPGQGFNEQFF.

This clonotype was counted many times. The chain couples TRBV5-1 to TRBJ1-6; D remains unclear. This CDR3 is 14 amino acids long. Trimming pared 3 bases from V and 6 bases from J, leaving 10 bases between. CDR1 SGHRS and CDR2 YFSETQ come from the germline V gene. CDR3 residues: CASSSAGANSPLHF. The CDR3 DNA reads TGCGCCAGCAGCTCAGCAGGAGCTAATTCACCCCTCCACTTT.